This T cell receptor (beta chain) was captured by sequencing in a study of shared clonotypes between healthy human individuals. This clone was seen just once. With 7 bases removed from V and 5 bases from J, the gap between germline ends came to 15 bases. In germline, CDR1 is SGHNT, CDR2 YYREEE (reference sequence). CDR3 size: 13 residues. Sequencing used immunoSEQ multiplex PCR; TCRdb keeps in-frame clones, though not all of them. The sample includes roughly 1,100,000 clones, about 75% of them seen just once. Donors comprised healthy HIV-negative adults lacking recent acute infections or vaccinations.

The V call is TRBV5-4, the J call TRBJ2-5; D unresolved. The sequenced sample consisted of memory CD4+ T cells sorted from blood. As to subset: CD45RA-negative fraction. The sequence was collected from a man aged 18 to 30 in good health. This chain's CDR3 is CASSTSRVETQYF. In DNA form, the CDR3 reads TGTGCCAGCTCCACTTCTAGGGTGGAGACCCAGTACTTC.